Listed here are 8 T cell receptor beta chains from one sample, sequenced in a study of blood T cell repertoires in COVID-19. Using immunoSEQ multiplex PCR, the repertoire was profiled, and TCRdb retains in-frame clones only, with some absent. The table shows about 98,000 clones, with around 85% occurring only once. Sequenced material: peripheral blood. The source is a woman aged 80 or over with acute or convalescent COVID-19.

The chain carries TRBV20-1 and TRBJ1-4; no firm D call. This CDR3 comprises 11 residues. Trimming removed 6 bases at V and 5 bases at J, with 7 bases between. The germline gives CDR1 DFQATT, CDR2 SNEGSKA (reference sequence). This chain's CDR3 is CSARENEKLFF. CDR3 nucleotides: TGCAGTGCGCGGGAAAATGAAAAACTGTTTTTT.

The genes are TRBV28 and TRBJ1-6, with 7 bases that match TRBD1. CDR3 size: 14 residues. Trimming cost V 7 bases and J 7 bases; bases outside gene matches: 7. CDR1 and CDR2 from the germline V gene are MDHEN and SYDVKM. This CDR3 is CASNPSRGNSPLHF. In DNA, the CDR3 is TGTGCCAGCAACCCCAGCAGGGGGAATTCACCCCTCCACTTT.

The chain employs TRBV9 and TRBJ2-1, with 10 bases matching TRBD2. The CDR3 is 15 amino acids. Trimming cost V 4 bases and J 3 bases; bases outside gene matches: 4. Germline CDR1 and CDR2: SGDLS and YYNGEE. The CDR3 region has the DNA TGTGCCAGCAGCTTATCTAGCGGGGGCTACAATGAGCAGTTCTTC. The encoded protein is CASSLSSGGYNEQFF.

The V gene is TRBV5-1, the J gene TRBJ2-1; the match to TRBD2 covers 10 bases. CDR1 SGHRS and CDR2 YFSETQ come from the germline V gene. The ends lost 1 base at V and 7 bases at J; junction bases unmatched: 5. There are 15 residues in the CDR3. The CDR3 DNA sequence: TGCGCCAGCAGCTTGTCAGCGGGGGGGCCGAATGAGCAGTTCTTC. It specifies CASSLSAGGPNEQFF.

V usage is TRBV27 and J usage is TRBJ2-3, with 14 bases matching TRBD2. This CDR3 contains 16 residues. Germline loops: CDR1 MNHEY, CDR2 SMNVEV (reference sequence). V gave up 5 bases and J gave up 4 bases; unmatched junction bases: 5. CDR3 sequence reads: CASSPLTSGGADTQYF. The CDR3 nucleotides are TGTGCCAGCAGTCCTCTGACTAGCGGGGGGGCAGATACGCAGTATTTT.

The chain is built from TRBV7-3 and TRBJ2-7; D unresolved. The CDR3 has 16 amino acids. Germline values: CDR1 SGHTA, CDR2 FQGTGA. Between the trimmed V and J ends, which lost 2 bases and 3 bases, there was a span of 17 bases. CDR3 DNA sequence: TGTGCCAGCAGCTTAGTCGGCACAGTGGTTCGCTACGAGCAGTACTTC. It is translated as CASSLVGTVVRYEQYF.

The rearrangement joins TRBV5-1 to TRBJ2-1, with 10 bases fitting TRBD1. The germline gives CDR1 SGHRS, CDR2 YFSETQ. The CDR3 length is 15 residues. V was clipped by 4 bases and J by 9 bases; unmatched bases: 10. CDR3: CASSPLGQGMGEQFF. The CDR3 DNA reads as TGCGCCAGCAGCCCTCTGGGACAGGGGATGGGTGAGCAGTTCTTC.

This rearrangement joins TRBV7-9 to TRBJ2-2, with D hard to call. Germline V gene lookup returns CDR1 SEHNR and CDR2 FQNEAQ (reference sequence). This CDR3 spans 11 amino acids. The CDR3 loop reads CATTRGGELFF. Here the CDR3 DNA reads TGTGCTACAACCAGAGGCGGGGAGCTGTTTTTT. The entire variable domain, with the rest obtained from reference TRBV7-9 and TRBJ2-2, is as follows: DTGVSQNPRHKITKRGQNVTFRCDPISEHNRLYWYRQTLGQGPEFLTYFQNEAQLEKSRLLSDRFSAERPKGSFSTLEIQRTEQGDSAMYLCATTRGGELFFGEGSRLTVL.